This T cell receptor (beta chain) was observed in a study of T cells in Graves' hyperthyroidism and ophthalmopathy. Study conclusions and caveats: Most clonotypes that expanded in the thyroid above 0.001 also showed up in blood.

Using RNA transcripts as the source, TCR beta CDR3 regions were amplified. HTBI primers were employed in a first-round RT-PCR of the TCR CDR3. MiXCR, applied by TCRdb to the multiplex PCR reads, yields one record per CDR3 protein. Found here are hundreds of thousands of distinct CDR3 sequences, under 25% of them singletons; the top ten hold 34%. Trimming at V came to 5 bases and at J to 4 bases, leaving 6 bases not matched to a gene. The CDR3 is 15 residues long. Germline assignment: CDR1 SGHVS and CDR2 FNYEAQ. As for this clonotype: Its antigen is still unknown.

Ophthalmopathy patients showed a Clinical Activity Score of at least 3, NOSPECS grade of at least 4 and duration under 3 months. The sequence was obtained from a young man with Graves' ophthalmopathy. The rearrangement links TRBV7-6 to TRBJ2-7, with TRBD2 matching over 12 bases. Sequencing was done on a sample of blood. The CDR3 coding sequence is TGTGCCAGCAGCCAACTAGCGGGAGGAATTTACGAGCAGTACTTC. It encodes CASSQLAGGIYEQYF. Variable domain in full (rest from reference TRBV7-6 and TRBJ2-7): GAGVSQSPRYKVTKRGQDVALRCDPISGHVSLYWYRQALGQGPEFLTYFNYEAQQDKSGLPNDRFSAERPEGSISTLTIQRTEQRDSAMYRCASSQLAGGIYEQYFGPGTRLTVT.